This is a list of T cell receptor beta chains from one sample in a study of OX40 agonist ivuxolimab in advanced cancers. The assay was immunoSEQ multiplex PCR, and TCRdb's table has in-frame clones only and misses some. The table lists 20,000 to 25,000 clones, roughly 93% of them singletons. This specimen consisted of CD4+ or CD8+ T cells sorted from blood, obtained in a trial of the OX40 agonist ivuxolimab. The receptor set was obtained from an adult with an advanced solid tumor such as melanoma, head and neck, liver or kidney cancer. Each CDR3 is given with its conserved first and last residue. A D gene is named only where the DNA matches it firmly. Not all rows give a size; the values are once, few, many and, for expanded clones, a class.

j_call clone_size v_call d_call cdr3_aa cdr3_nt
TRBJ2-7 once TRBV9 TRBD1 CASSISPGQGYEQYF TGTGCCAGCAGCATCTCTCCGGGACAGGGTTACGAGCAGTACTTC
TRBJ2-2 once TRBV7-9 TRBD1 CASSPRGSFAGELFF TGTGCCAGCAGCCCCAGGGGGAGTTTCGCCGGGGAGCTGTTTTTT
TRBJ1-2 . TRBV7-8 . CASSPKGVAGYGYTF TGTGCCAGCAGCCCCAAGGGGGTAGCGGGCTATGGCTACACCTTC
TRBJ2-1 . TRBV9 . CASSNLGGVIDNEQFF TGTGCCAGCAGCAATCTAGGGGGAGTTATCGACAATGAGCAGTTCTTC
TRBJ1-1 few TRBV10-3 . CAISRAPGQMSPEAFF TGTGCCATCAGCAGAGCCCCCGGACAGATGAGTCCTGAAGCTTTCTTT
TRBJ2-7 . TRBV6-1 . CASSESRGRTYEQYF TGTGCCAGCAGTGAATCAAGGGGCCGCACCTACGAGCAGTACTTC
TRBJ2-7 few TRBV6-5 . CASSFFGKQYF TGTGCCAGCAGTTTCTTTGGGAAGCAGTACTTC
TRBJ1-4 . TRBV27 TRBD1 CASSAGQGTNEKLFF TGTGCCAGCAGCGCAGGACAGGGGACTAATGAAAAACTGTTTTTT
TRBJ2-1 . TRBV11-2 . CASSLTRSGEQFF TGTGCCAGCAGCTTAACTAGAAGTGGTGAGCAGTTCTTC
TRBJ2-1 . TRBV5-5 . CASSLERVSYNEQFF TGTGCCAGCAGCTTGGAGCGGGTCTCCTACAATGAGCAGTTCTTC
TRBJ2-3 . TRBV2 TRBD2 CASRSRTSGVTTSTDTQYF TGTGCCAGCAGATCCAGGACTAGCGGGGTAACTACTAGCACAGATACGCAGTATTTT
TRBJ1-1 once TRBV11-3 TRBD1 CASSPGDRSNTEAFF TGTGCCAGCAGCCCAGGGGACAGATCGAACACTGAAGCTTTCTTT
TRBJ1-2 . TRBV10-3 TRBD1 CAISEKGQGLYGYTF TGTGCCATCAGTGAGAAGGGACAGGGGCTCTATGGCTACACCTTC
TRBJ1-2 . TRBV5-1 . CASSLAYGNKGYTF TGCGCCAGCAGCTTGGCCTACGGTAACAAAGGCTACACCTTC
TRBJ1-5 . TRBV30 . CAWRGGTNQPQHF TGTGCCTGGAGGGGGGGAACCAATCAGCCCCAGCATTTT
TRBJ1-2 . TRBV4-1 . CASSQASRTTSYGYTF TGCGCCAGCAGCCAAGCCTCCCGGACAACCAGTTATGGCTACACCTTC
TRBJ2-5 . TRBV7-2 TRBD1 CASSSRTGQETQYF TGTGCCAGCAGCTCTAGGACAGGGCAAGAGACCCAGTACTTC
TRBJ1-3 . TRBV5-1 TRBD1 CASSRDRGPGNTIYF TGCGCCAGCAGCCGGGACAGGGGGCCTGGAAACACCATATATTTT
TRBJ2-5 . TRBV2 . CASSEGDLGGTQYF TGTGCCAGCAGTGAAGGGGATTTGGGGGGGACCCAGTACTTC
TRBJ1-1 once TRBV7-3 TRBD1 CASSPGGLNTEAFF TGTGCCAGCAGCCCAGGGGGGTTGAACACTGAAGCTTTCTTT
TRBJ2-3 . TRBV5-1 . CASSLGRGTDTQYF TGCGCCAGCAGCTTGGGCAGGGGCACAGATACGCAGTATTTT
TRBJ1-6 . TRBV4-3 . CASSQDDRDSPLHF TGCGCCAGCAGCCAAGATGACAGAGATTCACCCCTCCACTTT
TRBJ2-7 . TRBV29-1 . CTTEGGTTYEQYF TGCACGACGGAGGGGGGCACAACCTACGAGCAGTACTTC
TRBJ2-3 . TRBV15 . CATSRESGRGKLDTQYF TGTGCCACCAGCAGAGAATCGGGGAGGGGGAAGTTGGATACGCAGTATTTT
TRBJ1-4 . TRBV5-4 . CASSLTANEKLFF TGTGCCAGCAGCTTGACGGCTAATGAAAAACTGTTTTTT
TRBJ2-5 . TRBV7-9 . CASSLVPSGQYETQYF TGTGCCAGCAGCTTAGTCCCTAGTGGGCAGTACGAGACCCAGTACTTC
TRBJ2-7 . TRBV29-1 . CSVRTGVGVAYEQYF TGCAGCGTTCGCACTGGGGTAGGGGTAGCCTACGAGCAGTACTTC
TRBJ2-5 . TRBV6-5 . CASRARDLGGTQYF TGTGCCAGCAGAGCCCGTGACCTCGGGGGGACCCAGTACTTC
TRBJ2-1 . TRBV13 . CASSFGGTPYNEQFF TGTGCCAGCAGCTTCGGAGGGACTCCCTACAATGAGCAGTTCTTC
TRBJ1-1 . TRBV5-1 . CASSSQVNTEAFF TGCGCCAGCAGCTCACAGGTTAACACTGAAGCTTTCTTT
TRBJ2-5 . TRBV7-9 . CAGRSLSETQYF TGTGCCGGCCGAAGTCTCAGTGAGACCCAGTACTTC
TRBJ1-5 few TRBV28 . CASSLNQGLQPQHF TGTGCCAGCAGTTTAAATCAGGGACTACAGCCCCAGCATTTT
TRBJ1-1 . TRBV11-3 . CASSLAGANTEAFF TGTGCCAGCAGCTTAGCCGGGGCGAACACTGAAGCTTTCTTT
TRBJ2-5 . TRBV6-5 . CASSYRVSQETQYF TGTGCCAGCAGTTACCGAGTAAGCCAAGAGACCCAGTACTTC
TRBJ2-3 . TRBV5-1 . CASSHDADTQYF TGCGCCAGCAGCCACGATGCCGATACGCAGTATTTT
TRBJ2-7 once TRBV18 . CASSPPGRIYEQYF TGTGCCAGCTCACCACCGGGCAGGATCTACGAGCAGTACTTC
TRBJ2-7 . TRBV29-1 . CSVEEGQSYEQYF TGCAGCGTTGAAGAAGGTCAGTCCTACGAGCAGTACTTC